These 10 T cell receptor beta chains were sequenced from one sample in a study of T cell responses to AZD1222 COVID-19 vaccine. Produced via immunoSEQ multiplex PCR; TCRdb's table is partial and in-frame only. The table records roughly 140,000 clones, 85% to 90% of them present only once. The material was peripheral blood, obtained on day 0 of AZD1222 vaccination. The receptors here all came from an adult in good health.

The chain recombines TRBV6-1 with TRBJ1-1; TRBD1 matches at 8 bases. The CDR3 consists of 17 residues. Germline CDR1 and CDR2: MNHNS and SASEGT. With V trimmed by 4 bases and J by 5 bases, 15 bases remained unmatched. CDR3 loop: CASSVKTGVTSGTEAFF. For the CDR3, the DNA is TGTGCCAGCAGTGTCAAGACAGGGGTTACCTCAGGGACTGAAGCTTTCTTT.

J is TRBJ2-5 and V is TRBV7-3; D may be TRBD1 or TRBD2 (5 bases each). The length of the CDR3 is 13 residues. V shed 4 bases and J shed 5 bases, with 11 bases lying between them. Germline CDR1 is SGHTA and CDR2 is FQGTGA. For the CDR3, the DNA is TGTGCCAGCAGCTGGGACCGGCGGGAGACCCAGTACTTC. Its translation: CASSWDRRETQYF.

The chain couples TRBV27 to TRBJ1-2; 7 bases line up with TRBD1. Germline values: CDR1 MNHEY, CDR2 SMNVEV (reference sequence). The V gene end was trimmed by 6 bases and the J gene end by 4 bases; junction bases not matched to a gene: 11. The CDR3 is 15 residues long. The CDR3 bases are TGTGCCAGCAGCCCCACCCCCCAGGGGGGCTATGGCTACACCTTC. Its translation is CASSPTPQGGYGYTF.

This rearrangement joins TRBV5-1 to TRBJ2-1; TRBD2 matches at 13 bases. The CDR3 covers 16 residues. Unmatched junction bases numbered 9, after V lost 4 bases and J lost 8 bases. Germline CDR1 and CDR2: SGHRS and YFSETQ. CDR3 loop: CASSHGLAGDIYEQFF. The CDR3, as DNA: TGCGCCAGCAGCCACGGACTAGCGGGAGATATCTATGAGCAGTTCTTC.

The rearrangement joins TRBV4-1 to TRBJ1-1, with D unresolved. The germline V gene encodes CDR1 MGHRA and CDR2 YSYEKL. This CDR3 comprises 16 residues. Between the trimmed V and J ends, which lost 0 bases and 5 bases, there was a span of 16 bases. CDR3 region: CASSQDDGLLDTEAFF. CDR3 DNA sequence: TGCGCCAGCAGCCAAGATGATGGGTTATTGGATACTGAAGCTTTCTTT.

The chain combines TRBV6-5 with TRBJ1-1; possible D gene TRBD1, 5 bases. The CDR3 totals 13 residues. The V gene's germline CDR1 is MNHEY and CDR2 SVGAGI. V lost 2 bases, J lost 4 bases, and 8 bases lay in between. The CDR3 DNA follows: TGTGCCAGCAGTTACAGGGGAACCACTGAAGCTTTCTTT. Translation gives CASSYRGTTEAFF.

V usage is TRBV18 and J usage is TRBJ1-1; perhaps TRBD1 as D (6 bases). The CDR3 has 13 residues. Trimming took off 6 bases at V and 2 bases at J, with 10 bases between the two ends. Germline-derived CDR1 and CDR2 are KGHSH and LQKENI. CDR3 sequence: CASSRTDNTEAFF. CDR3 nucleotide sequence: TGTGCCAGCTCGCGGACAGATAACACTGAAGCTTTCTTT.

The gene calls are TRBV28 and TRBJ2-7; 10 positions agree with TRBD1. The CDR3 extends over 14 amino acids. V dropped 7 bases and J dropped 2; count of bases not matched to a gene: 5. In germline, CDR1 is MDHEN, CDR2 SYDVKM. This chain's CDR3 is CASTLTGGPYEQYF. The CDR3 DNA sequence: TGTGCCAGCACCCTGACAGGGGGCCCCTACGAGCAGTACTTC.

The chain couples TRBV7-9 to TRBJ2-1; D unresolved. CDR1 and CDR2 (germline): SEHNR, FQNEAQ (reference sequence). Deletions cut 5 bases from V and 6 bases from J, with 5 bases between. The CDR3 spans 11 residues. Written as DNA, the CDR3 is TGTGCCAGCAGCCAAGTCAATGAGCAGTTCTTC. Translated: CASSQVNEQFF. Based on the CDR3 plus reference TRBV7-9 and TRBJ2-1, the full variable domain is DTGVSQNPRHKITKRGQNVTFRCDPISEHNRLYWYRQTLGQGPEFLTYFQNEAQLEKSRLLSDRFSAERPKGSFSTLEIQRTEQGDSAMYLCASSQVNEQFFGPGTRLTVL.

This chain connects TRBV5-1 to TRBJ2-5, with 8 positions matching TRBD1. This CDR3 contains 15 residues. The germline gives CDR1 SGHRS, CDR2 YFSETQ. The V and J ends lost 4 bases and 2 bases, in that order; junction bases with no gene match: 7. This CDR3 is CASSRTGPEQETQYF. The CDR3 nucleotides read TGCGCCAGCAGCAGGACAGGGCCAGAACAAGAGACCCAGTACTTC.